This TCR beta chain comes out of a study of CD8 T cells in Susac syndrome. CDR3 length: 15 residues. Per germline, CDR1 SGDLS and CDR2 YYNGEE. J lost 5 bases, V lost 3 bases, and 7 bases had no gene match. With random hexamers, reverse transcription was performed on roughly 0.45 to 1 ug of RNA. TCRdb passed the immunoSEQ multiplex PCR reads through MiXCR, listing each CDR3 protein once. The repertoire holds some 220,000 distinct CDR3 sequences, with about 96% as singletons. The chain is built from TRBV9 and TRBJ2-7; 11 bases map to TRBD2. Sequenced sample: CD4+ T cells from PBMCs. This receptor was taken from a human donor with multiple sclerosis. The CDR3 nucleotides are TGTGCCAGCAGCGCTTTACTAGCGGGAGTAGACGAGCAGTACTTC. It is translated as CASSALLAGVDEQYF.